The clone carrying this TCR beta chain was seen a handful of times. What it binds is not known. The data derive from a study of OX40 agonist ivuxolimab in advanced cancers. Findings and limits, study-wide: Both blood CD4+ and CD8+ T cells showed clonal growth by week 6 at 0.1 to 3.0 mg/kg. The study did not work out the antigen specificity of the expanded peripheral T cells.

Only in-frame clones appear in the TCRdb table, and some are missing; sequencing was by immunoSEQ multiplex PCR. The data show 85,000 to 95,000 clones, around 90% seen once. This CDR3 has 14 amino acids. Germline V gene lookup returns CDR1 SGHAT and CDR2 FQNNGV. Trimming shortened V by 4 bases and J by 4 bases, and 13 bases separated the two germline ends. Patients who had autoimmune disease history or got systemic immunosuppression were left out. This sample comprised CD4+ or CD8+ T cells sorted from blood, obtained in a trial of the OX40 agonist ivuxolimab. This rearrangement joins TRBV11-2 to TRBJ1-1; tentatively, D is TRBD1 (5 bases). This clonotype was sampled from an adult with an advanced solid tumor such as melanoma, head and neck, liver or kidney cancer. The CDR3 here is CASSWGLGGTEAFF. CDR3 nucleotides: TGTGCCAGCAGCTGGGGCCTCGGTGGCACTGAAGCTTTCTTT.